This T cell receptor beta chain was captured by sequencing in a study of shared clonotypes between healthy human individuals (dated by TCRdb to about 2020). Context from the whole study: Two women and three men aged 18 to 49 years were included in the cohort. For each donor, CD4 naive and CD4 memory were each run on three plates, CD8 naive on two plates, and CD8 memory on one plate. The study deeply sequenced blood TCR repertoires of several healthy adults to estimate repertoire size and the extent of clonotype sharing between individuals. To increase sequencing depth and limit assay-specific biases, different laboratories used diverse techniques to prepare libraries and sequence TCR repertoires. Per donor, leukapheresis produced somewhere between about 0.94 and 10 billion PBMCs. What the study reported, not specific to this receptor: The genetic and exposure-history diversity represented was limited by the small number of donors. Pairwise subsampling led to the expectation that sequencing depth would affect the degree of clonotype sharing among donors. Approximately 5% of naive CD4, 3.5% of naive CD8, roughly 2.4% of memory CD4, and 0.4% of memory CD8 clonotypes were shared across several donors. Naive subsets generally had larger estimated clonotype richness than memory subsets did. Clonotypes shared by all four sorted-subset donors showed higher generation probabilities than non-shared clonotypes. Even with the large sequencing depth, rarefaction of the sorted-subset datasets indicated that sequencing was incomplete. Sampling was limited to blood, and TCR repertoires in tissue likely differ from TCR repertoires in blood.

The donors were healthy, HIV-negative adults who had no recently reported acute infections or vaccinations. All donors were Caucasian adults living in Nashville, Tennessee, USA. CD4+ T cells were enriched through magnetic negative selection, after which naive cells were positively selected on CD45RA and the remaining negative fraction served as the memory subset. Blood was collected by leukapheresis, and PBMCs were isolated by Ficoll-Histopaque density gradient centrifugation and then cryopreserved in liquid nitrogen vapor phase. Analytical flow cytometry was used to check the purity and quantity of each magnetically sorted T cell population. Genomic DNA was isolated from every sorted fraction and measured by UV absorbance on a Nanodrop 2000c. This clone came up once. No antigen is known for it. No base qualities exist here, and no much larger clone lies one base off it. V loses 5 bases, J loses 1 base, and the germline ends lie 13 bases apart. Sequences SEHNR (CDR1) and FQNEAQ (CDR2) are obtained from the germline V gene (reference sequence). From its cysteine to its phenylalanine, the CDR3 spans 15 amino acids. Of the read, only the CDR3 DNA is kept; its 45 bases are in frame from base 1.

Using the deep immunoSEQ assay, TCR CDR3 regions were amplified from genomic DNA by multiplex PCR. Extracted genomic DNA from each cell subset was spread evenly across all wells of several immunoSEQ 96-well plates, with each plate serving as a replicate. For sorted subsets, about 200 ng genomic DNA, equal to 25,000 to 35,000 T cell genomes, was loaded into each replicate PCR. The purified libraries were quantified using a Qubit 3.0 fluorometer, sized with a Bioanalyzer 2100, and then quantified again using the KAPA Library Quantification kit. Every immunoSEQ 96-well plate was sequenced on a dedicated single-read 150-cycle Illumina NextSeq 550 flow cell. As for the authors' bioinformatics: Because only junctional sequences without quality scores were contained in the immunoSEQ output, filtering matching that applied to full-length reads could not be performed. Sequences were annotated with PyIR, a Python wrapper for IgBLAST v1.9, using IMGT germline references to assign V/J genes and CDR3. Reads were filtered out if the reads had weak V/J assignments (E-value above 1e-6), no CDR3, stop codons, out-of-frame junctions, or ambiguous translated residues. V3J clonotypes were defined as sequences sharing an identical inferred V gene, J gene, and CDR3 amino acid sequence. To compute the percentage overlap between repertoires, the number of shared unique clonotypes was divided by the size of the smaller repertoire. RTK rarefaction, the Chao1 estimator, and Recon v2.1 estimates of unobserved clonotypes were used to assess repertoire richness. Generation probabilities for all TCRbeta clonotypes obtained by the gDNA method from four donors were computed using OLGA. TCRdb holds this immuneACCESS table with in-frame rearrangements only. Some clones are missing; in checked studies, unresolved V genes explain under half, and the rest has no known cause. V and J calls and clone size are as listed in that table; D and trimming were resolved from the DNA. A total of approximately 2,000,000 clones appear in this sample, roughly 90% of them only once. The top ten clones comprise 0.37% of the sample.

The sample consisted of naive CD4+ T cells from PBMCs. The sample's cell subset or site label, decoded: CD45RA+ positively selected. The receptor's source is a man aged 18 to 29 in good health. Some clones in this sample may be carry-over from other donors' samples. The rearrangement combines TRBV7-9 with TRBJ2-3; TRBD1 might be the D gene, on 6 matching bases. The bases read TGTGCCAGCAGCCCATGGACAGACCGCACAGATACGCAGTATTTT. Translated, this is CASSPWTDRTDTQYF.